The 27 T cell receptor beta chains below come from one sample, sequenced in a study of blood T cell repertoires in COVID-19. Sequencing was performed with immunoSEQ multiplex PCR; in TCRdb, only in-frame clones are kept and a portion is missing. The data hold approximately 89,000 clones, with 80% observed a single time. Input material: peripheral blood. These receptors were taken from a human donor in a cohort sampled during active COVID-19.

The chain uses TRBV19 and TRBJ2-7, with D possibly matching TRBD2 (5 bases). CDR3 size: 13 residues. The germline gives CDR1 LNHDA, CDR2 SQIVND (reference sequence). Deletions cut 3 bases from V and 5 bases from J, with 11 bases between. CDR3 amino acids: CASSMVGVDEQYF. CDR3 DNA: TGTGCCAGTAGTATGGTGGGAGTCGACGAGCAGTACTTC.

This clone was picked up a small number of times. This chain uses TRBV7-2 with TRBJ2-1; 11 bases align to TRBD2. There are 16 residues in the CDR3. Germline CDR1 and CDR2: SGHTA and FQGNSA. V shed 3 bases, J shed 9 bases, and the junction held 10 bases outside the gene matches. This CDR3 is CASSFLLAGDHGEQFF. As DNA, the CDR3 is TGTGCCAGCAGCTTCCTACTAGCGGGAGACCACGGTGAGCAGTTCTTC.

The rearrangement uses TRBV6-2 or TRBV6-3 and TRBJ2-7, with 14 bases identical to TRBD2. This CDR3 has 16 residues. With 5 bases clipped from V and 5 bases from J, the junction kept 8 bases outside the gene matches. CDR1 and CDR2 (germline): MNHEY, SVGEGT. The CDR3 DNA reads TGTGCCAGCAGTCCGAGACTAGCGGGAGGGCCCAACGAGCAGTACTTC. Translated: CASSPRLAGGPNEQYF.

The CDR3 here is CASSGFRDRESTEAFF. CDR3 sequence (DNA): TGTGCCAGCAGTGGTTTCCGGGACAGGGAAAGCACTGAAGCTTTCTTT. The chain combines TRBV25-1 with TRBJ1-1, with TRBD1 matching 9 bases. Losses at the gene ends were 4 bases for V and 4 bases for J; bases not matched to a gene: 10. This CDR3 contains 16 residues. Germline V lookup: CDR1 MGHDK, CDR2 SYGVNS.

This clone is a singleton in its sample. This chain joins TRBV18 and TRBJ2-1; D may be TRBD2 (5 bases). The CDR3 sequence is 13 residues long. V lost 5 bases and J 5 bases, leaving 10 bases between the germline ends. Germline V gives CDR1 KGHSH, CDR2 LQKENI. The CDR3: CASSSDWNNEQFF. CDR3 sequence (DNA): TGTGCCAGCTCATCGGACTGGAACAATGAGCAGTTCTTC. Using reference TRBV18 and TRBJ2-1 for the parts outside the CDR3, the full variable domain is NAGVMQNPRHLVRRRGQEARLRCSPMKGHSHVYWYRQLPEEGLKFMVYLQKENIIDESGMPKERFSAEFPKEGPSILRIQQVVRGDSAAYFCASSSDWNNEQFFGPGTRLTVL.

The genes are TRBV7-8 and TRBJ2-7, with D possibly matching TRBD1 (6 bases). The CDR3 runs to 15 residues. Germline CDR1 reads SGHVS; CDR2 reads FQNEAQ. Between the trimmed V and J ends, which lost 5 bases and 1 base, there was a span of 15 bases. CDR3 DNA: TGTGCCAGCAGCCGCGTAACAGGGTTATCCTACGAGCAGTACTTC. This translates into CASSRVTGLSYEQYF.

This clone was recorded once. The chain joins TRBV29-1 to TRBJ2-7; maybe TRBD1 (5 bases). Germline V gene lookup returns CDR1 SQVTM and CDR2 ANQGSEA. The CDR3 runs to 14 residues. Trimming removed 7 bases at V and 3 bases at J, with 19 bases between. The DNA for the CDR3 is TGCAGCGCCCGTTCCACAGGTCCCTACTACGAGCAGTACTTC. Translated: CSARSTGPYYEQYF.

The chain employs TRBV28 and TRBJ1-5, with 7 bases aligning to TRBD1. After removal of 6 bases from V and 4 bases from J, the junction contained 6 bases not matched to a gene. This CDR3 region has 14 residues. The V gene's germline CDR1 is MDHEN and CDR2 SYDVKM. CDR3 in DNA: TGTGCCAGCAGATCGGGACAGATAAATCAGCCCCAGCATTTT. Translating it yields CASRSGQINQPQHF.

V is TRBV10-1 and J is TRBJ2-7; TRBD1 is a possible D gene (6 bases). The CDR3 length is 15 residues. Trimming stripped 3 bases from V and 3 bases from J, with 15 bases between. CDR1 is WNHNN and CDR2 is SYGVQD in the germline V gene (reference sequence). CDR3 region: CASSDGDTTRYEQYF. CDR3 DNA: TGCGCCAGCAGTGACGGGGACACTACACGCTACGAGCAGTACTTC.

This chain joins TRBV4-1 and TRBJ2-2, with TRBD2 as a possible D gene (6 bases). This CDR3 comprises 16 residues. The V gene's germline CDR1 is MGHRA and CDR2 YSYEKL. The ends were cut back, 2 bases at V and 4 bases at J, with 14 bases in the middle. The CDR3 protein is CASSQIGGVRTGELFF. The CDR3 coding sequence is TGCGCCAGCAGCCAAATTGGCGGGGTCCGCACCGGGGAGCTGTTTTTT.

In its sample, this clone was seen a few times. This sequence joins TRBV7-2 and TRBJ1-5, with D possibly TRBD1 on 5 matching bases. V gave up 3 bases and J gave up 9 bases, with 9 bases separating them. The germline V gene encodes CDR1 SGHTA and CDR2 FQGNSA. The CDR3 is 12 residues long. In nucleotides, the CDR3 is TGTGCCAGCAGCTTCAGGGCAGGGCCCCAGCATTTT. This gives the protein CASSFRAGPQHF.

The chain employs TRBV9 and TRBJ2-7; D may be TRBD2 (7 bases). The V end was cut by 3 bases, the J end by 4 bases, with 14 bases between. This CDR3 contains 14 residues. Germline CDR1 SGDLS, CDR2 YYNGEE. The CDR3 spells CASSAGGHRYEQYF. CDR3 sequence (DNA): TGTGCCAGCAGCGCGGGGGGACACCGTTACGAGCAGTACTTC.

In its sample, this clone was seen a few times. The chain carries TRBV6-5 and TRBJ2-5; D might be TRBD1 (5 bases). The CDR3 sequence is 13 residues long. The V and J ends lost 2 bases and 9 bases respectively, with 13 bases between them. Per the germline V gene, CDR1 is MNHEY and CDR2 is SVGAGI. CDR3 amino acids: CASSYGQLGAQYF. The CDR3 DNA reads as TGTGCCAGCAGTTACGGGCAATTAGGGGCCCAGTACTTC.

This sequence joins TRBV18 and TRBJ1-2, with D perhaps matching TRBD1 (6 bases). Germline CDR1 KGHSH, CDR2 LQKENI. The CDR3 is made up of 12 amino acids. V dropped 6 bases and J dropped 5 bases, with 10 bases sitting between them. The CDR3 loop reads CASSLTGYGYTF. CDR3 bases: TGTGCCAGCTCGCTAACAGGGTATGGCTACACCTTC.

CDR3 amino acids: CASSLAGAGGSEQYF. CDR3 bases: TGTGCCAGCAGCTTGGCCGGGGCGGGAGGAAGCGAGCAGTACTTC. This rearrangement joins TRBV5-4 to TRBJ2-7, with TRBD2 matching 8 bases. The CDR3 is made up of 15 amino acids. The junction had 8 bases not matched to a gene; V was cut back by 0 bases and J by 6 bases. Germline V gene sequence: CDR1 SGHNT, CDR2 YYREEE (reference sequence).

Written as DNA, the CDR3 is TGCGCCAGCAGCCGAATACTAGCGGGGATCTCCTACAATGAGCAGTTCTTC. It codes for CASSRILAGISYNEQFF. This rearrangement joins TRBV4-1 to TRBJ2-1; 10 nucleotides line up with TRBD2. The V segment lost 4 bases and the J segment 0 bases; nucleotides outside the gene matches: 6. The germline V gene encodes CDR1 MGHRA and CDR2 YSYEKL. The CDR3 spans 17 residues.

This sequence joins TRBV7-2 and TRBJ2-4, with 9 positions matching TRBD1. CDR3 length: 14 amino acids. The junction had 9 bases not matched to a gene; V was cut back by 7 bases and J by 8 bases. The germline gives CDR1 SGHTA, CDR2 FQGNSA. DNA of the CDR3: TGTGCCAGCACCCCAGGGACAGGGAGGCACATTCAGTACTTC. It codes for CASTPGTGRHIQYF.

This clone came up a few times. The V gene is TRBV19, the J gene TRBJ2-7; a weak D match, TRBD2 (5 bases). The V gene's germline CDR1 is LNHDA and CDR2 SQIVND (reference sequence). The CDR3 runs 17 residues. Trimming cost V 3 bases and J 1 base, with 19 bases left between them. As DNA, the CDR3 is TGTGCCAGTAGTATTGCCACCGGGATAAGGGTGTCCTACGAGCAGTACTTC. Translating it yields CASSIATGIRVSYEQYF.

The chain recombines TRBV6-5 with TRBJ2-7; 8 nucleotides line up with TRBD1. This CDR3 has 14 amino acids. CDR1 and CDR2 (germline): MNHEY, SVGAGI. Losses at the gene ends were 2 bases for V and 5 bases for J; bases not matched to a gene: 5. Here the CDR3 DNA reads TGTGCCAGCAGTTACAGGACAGGGAAGGACGAGCAGTACTTC. Its protein is CASSYRTGKDEQYF.

Only a few counts were recorded for this clone. The chain links TRBV21-1 to TRBJ1-1; TRBD1 was called by the table and not checked on the DNA. TRBV21-1 is termed a pseudogene. The CDR3 spans 14 residues. This CDR3 is CASSKEGLPTEAFF. DNA of the CDR3: TGTGCCAGCAGCAAAGAGGGGTTACCCACTGAAGCTTTCTTT.

The genes are TRBV15 and TRBJ2-5; D gene uncertain. The CDR3 is 12 residues long. CDR1 and CDR2 from the germline V gene are LNHNV and YYDKDF (reference sequence). V lost 6 bases, J lost 1 base, and 6 bases lay in between. CDR3 amino acids: CATSRRQETQYF. The CDR3 nucleotides read TGTGCCACCAGTCGTCGCCAAGAGACCCAGTACTTC.

The V gene is TRBV11-2, the J gene TRBJ2-2; 11 nucleotides align to TRBD2. Germline V gives CDR1 SGHAT, CDR2 FQNNGV. This CDR3 contains 15 residues. With 6 bases clipped from V and 6 bases from J, the junction kept 6 bases outside the gene matches. The CDR3, as DNA: TGTGCCAGCAGTACCACTAGCGGGAGTCCCGGGGAGCTGTTTTTT. It encodes CASSTTSGSPGELFF.

This clone was recorded once. This rearrangement joins TRBV5-1 to TRBJ2-7; D might be TRBD1 (6 bases). The germline V gene encodes CDR1 SGHRS and CDR2 YFSETQ. The CDR3 has 13 residues. Trimming stripped 4 bases from V and 4 bases from J, with 12 bases between. The CDR3 DNA sequence: TGCGCCAGCAGCCCGGACAGAGCATACGAGCAGTACTTC. Residues: CASSPDRAYEQYF.

This clone came up a few times. The gene calls are TRBV6-6 and TRBJ1-4; D is undetermined. CDR3 length: 11 residues. V dropped 7 bases and J dropped 8 bases, with 8 bases sitting between them. Germline V gene lookup returns CDR1 MNHNY and CDR2 SVGAGI (reference sequence). The CDR3 sequence is CASTGGEKLFF. In nucleotides, the CDR3 is TGTGCCAGCACCGGAGGGGAAAAACTGTTTTTT.

V is TRBV5-5 and J is TRBJ2-5; 15 bases align to TRBD2. V shed 3 bases and J 5 bases; nucleotides not matched to a gene: 8. The CDR3 spans 17 residues. CDR1 and CDR2 (germline): SGHKS, YYEKEE (reference sequence). The CDR3 reads CASSSGLAGGFVETQYF. CDR3 DNA sequence: TGTGCCAGCAGCTCAGGACTAGCGGGAGGGTTCGTGGAGACCCAGTACTTC.

This clone was detected once. The chain recombines TRBV6-5 with TRBJ2-7; 9 bases are a match to TRBD1. With 9 bases clipped from V and 3 bases from J, the junction kept 3 bases outside the gene matches. From germline, CDR1 is MNHEY and CDR2 SVGAGI. The CDR3 extends over 12 amino acids. CDR3 in DNA: TGTGCCAGTGGGACAGGGATCTACGAGCAGTACTTC. Its protein product is CASGTGIYEQYF.

This sequence joins TRBV5-1 and TRBJ2-2; TRBD2 matches 12 bases. Germline V CDR1 and CDR2: SGHRS, YFSETQ. The CDR3 length is 16 residues. J lost 7 bases, V lost 3 bases, and 7 bases had no gene match. This CDR3 is CASSSRLAGAGGELFF. The CDR3 coding sequence is TGCGCCAGCAGCTCTAGACTAGCGGGAGCTGGCGGGGAGCTGTTTTTT.